This TCR beta chain was observed in a study of radiation and T cells in renal cell carcinoma. Findings and limits, study-wide: Top tumor clonotypes rose in blood 2 weeks post-radiation, then contracted. Pretreatment tumor biopsies were lacking, so baseline clonotypes are unknown.

Clones were read by immunoSEQ multiplex PCR, and TCRdb kept only the in-frame ones, dropping some. The sample shows around 140,000 clones, approximately 82% of them seen only once. Details on this clone: What it binds is not known.

Time point defined: baseline pretreatment blood. Treatment here: 15 Gy SBRT to primary tumor, nephrectomy 4 weeks later. Trimming stripped 0 bases from V and 4 bases from J, with 13 bases between. CDR3 length: 16 amino acids. Germline V gene lookup returns CDR1 MGHRA and CDR2 YSYEKL. This TCR came from a woman between 50 and 59 years old with renal cell carcinoma. The chain uses TRBV4-1 and TRBJ1-5; D is undetermined. Source: blood, taken from a patient whose treatment included radiotherapy and nephrectomy. CDR3 protein: CASSQEGSTINQPQHF. The CDR3 nucleotides are TGCGCCAGCAGCCAAGAAGGCTCCACTATTAATCAGCCCCAGCATTTT.